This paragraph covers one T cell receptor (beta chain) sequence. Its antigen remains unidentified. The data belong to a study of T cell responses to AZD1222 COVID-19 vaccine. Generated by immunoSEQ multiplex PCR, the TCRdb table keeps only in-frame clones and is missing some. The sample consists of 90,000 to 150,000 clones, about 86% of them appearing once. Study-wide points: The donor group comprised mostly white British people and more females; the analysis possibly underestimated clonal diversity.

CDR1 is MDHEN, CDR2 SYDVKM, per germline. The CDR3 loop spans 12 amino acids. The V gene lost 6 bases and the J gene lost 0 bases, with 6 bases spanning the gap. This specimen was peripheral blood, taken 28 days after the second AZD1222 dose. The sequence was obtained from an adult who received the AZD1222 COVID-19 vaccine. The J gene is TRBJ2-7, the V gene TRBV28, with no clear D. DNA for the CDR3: TGTGCCAGCAGCGTAGCCTCCTACGAGCAGTACTTC. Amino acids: CASSVASYEQYF. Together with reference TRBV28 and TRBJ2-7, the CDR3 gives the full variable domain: DVKVTQSSRYLVKRTGEKVFLECVQDMDHENMFWYRQDPGLGLRLIYFSYDVKMKEKGDIPEGYSVSREKKERFSLILESASTNQTSMYLCASSVASYEQYFGPGTRLTVT.